These T cell receptor beta chains were read from a single sample in a study of blood T cell repertoires in COVID-19. The table came from immunoSEQ multiplex PCR; TCRdb's copy has only in-frame clones and leaves some out. The sample holds 250,000 to 350,000 clones, 70% to 90% seen once. The sample taken for sequencing was peripheral blood. These receptors originate from an older woman with acute or convalescent COVID-19. Both conserved end residues are part of each CDR3. A D gene is named only where the DNA matches it firmly. Rows give clone size only sometimes, using once, few, many, or a class for an expanded clone.

TRBJ1-1 | . | . | TRBV30 | TGTGCCGGGCGACAGAGGAACACTGAAGCTTTCTTT | CAGRQRNTEAFF
TRBJ2-1 | few | TRBD1 | TRBV4-3 | TGCGCCAGCAGCCAAAGGACAGGGATCTCCTACAATGAGCAGTTCTTC | CASSQRTGISYNEQFF
TRBJ1-1 | . | . | TRBV9 | TGTGCCAGCAGAGGCGGGGGAAACACTGAAGCTTTCTTT | CASRGGGNTEAFF
TRBJ1-1 | . | . | TRBV30 | TGTGCCTGGACTGTCAGGGGTTTCAACACTGAAGCTTTCTTT | CAWTVRGFNTEAFF
TRBJ2-1 | . | TRBD2 | TRBV19 | TGTGCCAGTAGTATAATGGCTAGCGGGGGGGGATCCTACAATGAGCAGTTCTTC | CASSIMASGGGSYNEQFF
TRBJ1-1 | . | TRBD1 | TRBV28 | TGTGCCAGCCTTCGCCGGGACAGGCTGAACACTGAAGCTTTCTTT | CASLRRDRLNTEAFF
TRBJ2-7 | . | TRBD1 | TRBV29-1 | TGCAGCGTTGAAGGGGGACAGGGGGCTTACGAGCAGTACTTC | CSVEGGQGAYEQYF
TRBJ1-6 | . | TRBD1 | TRBV7-2 | TGTGCCAGCAGCTTAGTAGGGACAGGCAATTCACCCCTCCACTTT | CASSLVGTGNSPLHF
TRBJ2-7 | . | . | TRBV7-2 | TGTGCCAGCAGCTTAAGATCGTTGGGAGGAGGGGCCTACGAGCAGTACTTC | CASSLRSLGGGAYEQYF
TRBJ2-3 | . | . | TRBV23-1 | TGCGCCAGCAGCCCCGGTGGGCAGCAGGCTAGCACAGATACGCAGTATTTT | CASSPGGQQASTDTQYF
TRBJ1-3 | . | . | TRBV28 | TGTGCCAGCAGTTTACCCGGGTCCACTGGAAACACCATATATTTT | CASSLPGSTGNTIYF
TRBJ1-5 | . | TRBD1 | TRBV2 | TGTGCCAGCCGAAGACAGGGGCAAGCCCAGCATTTT | CASRRQGQAQHF
TRBJ1-6 | . | TRBD1 | TRBV5-1 | TGCGCCAGCAGCTACCAACAGGGGGATAATTCACCCCTCCACTTT | CASSYQQGDNSPLHF
TRBJ1-2 | . | TRBD1 | TRBV24-1 | TGTGCCACCAGTGATTTAACAGGGGTGGACGGCTACACCTTC | CATSDLTGVDGYTF
TRBJ1-2 | . | . | TRBV29-1 | TGCAGCGTTGAAGGTCGGTTTGGAGGCGGCTACACCTTC | CSVEGRFGGGYTF
TRBJ2-2 | . | TRBD2 | TRBV4-2 | TGTGCCAGCAGCTATCTAGCGGGGGGAAACACCGGGGAGCTGTTTTTT | CASSYLAGGNTGELFF
TRBJ1-5 | . | . | TRBV5-6 | TGTGCCAGCAGCTTGGCCGGGGGGTCGGGTCAGCCCCAGCATTTT | CASSLAGGSGQPQHF
TRBJ1-6 | . | . | TRBV7-9 | TGTGCCAGCAGCCGGGGGACCTTCGGGGATTCACCCCTCCACTTT | CASSRGTFGDSPLHF
TRBJ1-4 | . | TRBD1 | TRBV5-1 | TGCGCCAGCAGCTCCCGGCAGGGGGCGCTTGAAAAACTGTTTTTT | CASSSRQGALEKLFF
TRBJ2-5 | . | TRBD2 | TRBV9 | TGTGCCAGCAGCGTCGGGACTAACCGAGAGACCCAGTACTTC | CASSVGTNRETQYF
TRBJ2-7 | . | TRBD2 | TRBV19 | TGTGCCAGTAGTATAGGACTAGCGGTCTACTACGAGCAGTACTTC | CASSIGLAVYYEQYF
TRBJ1-3 | . | . | TRBV21-1 | TGTGCCAGCAGCATTGGGGGGACAGGGGAAACTGGAAACACCATATATTTT | CASSIGGTGETGNTIYF
TRBJ1-5 | . | TRBD1 | TRBV19 | TGTGCCAGTAGTATATACAGGGGAAGAAGCAATCAGCCCCAGCATTTT | CASSIYRGRSNQPQHF
TRBJ1-1 | . | TRBD1 | TRBV19 | TGTGCCAGTAGTATTACAGGGGGCGGCACTGAAGCTTTCTTT | CASSITGGGTEAFF
TRBJ1-5 | few | TRBD1 | TRBV14 | TGTGCCAGCAGCCAGCCGGGACAGGGTAGCAATCAGCCCCAGCATTTT | CASSQPGQGSNQPQHF
TRBJ1-6 | . | TRBD1 | TRBV28 | TGTGCCAGCACCCAAGGAGGGACAGGGAATTCACCCCTCCACTTT | CASTQGGTGNSPLHF
TRBJ2-7 | . | . | TRBV27 | TGTGCCAGCAGTTTGTTCGGAGGCCCCCTCTACGAGCAGTACTTC | CASSLFGGPLYEQYF
TRBJ2-2 | few | . | TRBV24-1 | TGTGCCACCAGTGAACCGGACAGCTACACCGGGGAGCTGTTTTTT | CATSEPDSYTGELFF
TRBJ1-5 | . | . | TRBV2 | TGTGCCAGCAGTAGGGGCGAAAATCAGCCCCAGCATTTT | CASSRGENQPQHF
TRBJ1-1 | . | TRBD1 | TRBV29-1 | TGCAGCGTGGTTACAGGGGGCGCGGGGAACACTGAAGCTTTCTTT | CSVVTGGAGNTEAFF
TRBJ2-7 | . | . | TRBV14 | TGTGCCAGCAGCTTCACAACCGGGACTTCATACGAGCAGTACTTC | CASSFTTGTSYEQYF
TRBJ1-3 | . | . | TRBV3-1/TRBV3-2 | TGTGCCAGCAGCCAAGGCGCGGGGGGGTACGGAAACACCATATATTTT | CASSQGAGGYGNTIYF
TRBJ1-4 | . | TRBD1 | TRBV28 | TGTGCCAGCAGTTTACTTTGGGACAGGACTAATGAAAAACTGTTTTTT | CASSLLWDRTNEKLFF
TRBJ2-7 | few | . | TRBV3-1/TRBV3-2 | TGTGCCAGCAGCCACGGGCGGGCCTACGAGCAGTACTTC | CASSHGRAYEQYF
TRBJ1-2 | once | TRBD1 | TRBV24-1 | TGTGCCACCAGTGATTCCGGGACAGGGGGCAATGGCTACACCTTC | CATSDSGTGGNGYTF
TRBJ1-4 | once | TRBD1 | TRBV27 | TGTGCCAGCAGTTCGGGACAGGGGAGGTCAACTAATGAAAAACTGTTTTTT | CASSSGQGRSTNEKLFF
TRBJ2-1 | . | TRBD2 | TRBV15 | TGTGCCACCAGCCCCTCGGCGGGGGAAGGTGAGCAGTTCTTC | CATSPSAGEGEQFF
TRBJ2-7 | . | TRBD2 | TRBV3-1/TRBV3-2 | TGTGCCAGCAGCCAACCAGGCACTAGCGGATCGGGCGAGCAGTACTTC | CASSQPGTSGSGEQYF
TRBJ2-5 | . | . | TRBV28 | TGTGCCACCCTCCTGAGGACCCAGTACTTC | CATLLRTQYF
TRBJ2-5 | . | . | TRBV19 | TGTGCCAGTAGTATGGGGGGCGGGAGCGGCGAGACCCAGTACTTC | CASSMGGGSGETQYF
TRBJ2-7 | . | TRBD2 | TRBV28 | TGTGCCAGCAGTTTAAGTCCCCTGGCTAGCGGGGTGTACGAGCAGTACTTC | CASSLSPLASGVYEQYF
TRBJ1-4 | . | . | TRBV7-2 | TGTGCCAGCAGCCGCACAGGGATGGCTAATGAAAAACTGTTTTTT | CASSRTGMANEKLFF
TRBJ2-5 | . | TRBD1 | TRBV10-3 | TGTGCCATCAGTGAGTCTCCCGGGACAGGGGATGAGACCCAGTACTTC | CAISESPGTGDETQYF
TRBJ2-2 | . | . | TRBV15 | TGTGCCACCAGCTTCGCCGCGGGCGGGGAGCTGTTTTTT | CATSFAAGGELFF
TRBJ2-1 | . | . | TRBV7-9 | TGTGCCAGCAGCCCCGCGAGGACCGCGGGCAATGAGCAGTTCTTC | CASSPARTAGNEQFF